This T cell receptor beta chain was recovered during a study of cytomegalovirus exposure and HLA in healthy donors. The CDR3 covers 14 residues. Trimming stripped 5 bases from V and 4 bases from J, with 13 bases between. Germline CDR1 is SEHNR and CDR2 is FQNEAQ (reference sequence). Data came from immunoSEQ multiplex PCR; TCRdb stores just in-frame clones and leaves some out. The repertoire includes about 54,000 clones, roughly nine tenths of them detected once, and around 8% sits in the top ten. The specimen was PBMCs. This clonotype was sampled from a woman aged 18 to 35 in good health and CMV-seropositive. V gene TRBV7-9 combines with J gene TRBJ2-3; D possibly corresponds to TRBD2 (6 bases). This CDR3 reads CASSLSTGADTQYF. The CDR3 DNA reads as TGTGCCAGCAGCCTATCGACGGGAGCAGATACGCAGTATTTT.